This T cell receptor (beta chain) stems from a study of blood T cells in healthy people across ages. Findings of the study overall: Compared with aged donors, long-lived donors showed fewer expanded clones, suggesting selection. Calculation of diversity from one million T cells yielded estimates considered to be underestimates.

Investigators took 8.5 to 10 milliliters of peripheral blood from every donor. This clonotype was seen a handful of times. As yet, its antigen is unknown. From germline, CDR1 is MNHEY and CDR2 SMNVEV (reference sequence). The CDR3 length is 15 residues. The second PCR ran about 6 to 12 cycles with a sample-barcoded 5' primer and J-beta primers. TCRdb reanalysed the 5' RACE reads using MiXCR and keeps one entry per CDR3 protein. This table holds some 710,000 distinct CDR3 sequences, around a fifth found once. This chain connects TRBV27 to TRBJ2-5, with 7 bases fitting TRBD2. The end of the DNA aligns better with TRBJ2-1, so the J call may be wrong. The sequenced sample consisted of blood. The sequence derives from a man between 65 and 85 years old in good health. This CDR3 is CASSPWAGEYNEQFF. The CDR3 nucleotides are TGTGCCAGCAGTCCCTGGGCGGGGGAATACAATGAGCAGTTCTTC.